This paragraph reports one T cell receptor (beta chain). The germline V gene encodes CDR1 MGHRA and CDR2 YSYEKL. The CDR3 loop spans 14 amino acids. Trimming cost V 3 bases and J 2 bases, with 9 bases left between them. Vbeta (60) and Jbeta (13) primers were used in the PCR. The table came from immunoSEQ multiplex PCR; TCRdb's copy has only in-frame clones and leaves some out. The sample lists under 200,000 clones, around nine tenths seen once, with less than 0.35% in the top ten. The sample comes from a study of cytomegalovirus exposure and HLA in healthy donors. The receptor was isolated from a woman aged 30 to 39 in good health and CMV-seronegative. The sample consisted of PBMCs. V is TRBV4-1 and J is TRBJ2-3; D is uncertain. The DNA for the CDR3 is TGCGCCAGCAGCCAGGAGACTCCCACAGATACGCAGTATTTT. The encoded protein is CASSQETPTDTQYF.